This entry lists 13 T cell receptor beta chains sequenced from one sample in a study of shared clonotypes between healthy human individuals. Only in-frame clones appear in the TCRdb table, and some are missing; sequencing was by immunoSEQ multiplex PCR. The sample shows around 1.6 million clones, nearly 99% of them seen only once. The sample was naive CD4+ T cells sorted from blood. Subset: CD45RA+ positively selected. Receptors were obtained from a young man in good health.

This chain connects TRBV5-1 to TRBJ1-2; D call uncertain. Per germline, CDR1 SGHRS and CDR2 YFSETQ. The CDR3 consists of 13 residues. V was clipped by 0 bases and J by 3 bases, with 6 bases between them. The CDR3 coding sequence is TGCGCCAGCAGCTTGGAAGTCTACTATGGCTACACCTTC. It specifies CASSLEVYYGYTF.

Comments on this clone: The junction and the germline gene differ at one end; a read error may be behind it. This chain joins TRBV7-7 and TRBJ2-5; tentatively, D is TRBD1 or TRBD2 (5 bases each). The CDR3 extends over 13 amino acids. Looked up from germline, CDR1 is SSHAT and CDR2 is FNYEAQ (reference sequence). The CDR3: CASSPGTLETQYF. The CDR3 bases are TGTGCTAGCAGCCCGGGGACCTTAGAGACCCAGTACTTC. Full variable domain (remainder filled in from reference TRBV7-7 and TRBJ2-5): GAGVSQSPRYKVTKRGQDVTLRCDPISSHATLYWYQQALGQGPEFLTYFNYEAQPDKSGLPSDRFSAERPEGSISTLTIQRTEQRDSAMYRCASSPGTLETQYFGPGTRLLVL.

CDR3 bases: TGTGCCAGCAGCCGACAGGGTTTGGACACTGAAGCTTTCTTT. Translated: CASSRQGLDTEAFF. The genes are TRBV5-8 and TRBJ1-1; 7 bases map to TRBD1. Trimming at V came to 4 bases and at J to 3 bases, leaving 6 bases not matched to a gene. The germline CDR1 and CDR2 sequences are SGHTS and YDEGEE. The length of the CDR3 is 14 residues.

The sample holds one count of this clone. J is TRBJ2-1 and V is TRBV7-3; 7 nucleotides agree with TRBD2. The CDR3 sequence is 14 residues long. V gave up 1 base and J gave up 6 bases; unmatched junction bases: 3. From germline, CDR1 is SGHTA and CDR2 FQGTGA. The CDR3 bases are TGTGCCAGCAGCTTAAACGGGAGGAGCAATGAGCAGTTCTTC. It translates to CASSLNGRSNEQFF.

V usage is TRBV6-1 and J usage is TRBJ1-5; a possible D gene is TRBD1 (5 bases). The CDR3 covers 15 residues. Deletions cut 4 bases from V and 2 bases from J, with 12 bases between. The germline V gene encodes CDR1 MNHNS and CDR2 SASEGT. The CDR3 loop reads CASSGRQLGNQPQHF. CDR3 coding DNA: TGTGCCAGCAGTGGAAGACAGTTGGGCAATCAGCCCCAGCATTTT.

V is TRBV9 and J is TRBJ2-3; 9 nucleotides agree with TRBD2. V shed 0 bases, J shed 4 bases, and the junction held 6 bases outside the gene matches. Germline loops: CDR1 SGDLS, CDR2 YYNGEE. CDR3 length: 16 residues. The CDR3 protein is CASSVEVAGVPDTQYF. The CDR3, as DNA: TGTGCCAGCAGCGTAGAGGTAGCGGGAGTACCAGATACGCAGTATTTT. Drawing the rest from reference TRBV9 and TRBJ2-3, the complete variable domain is DSGVTQTPKHLITATGQRVTLRCSPRSGDLSVYWYQQSLDQGLQFLIQYYNGEERAKGNILERFSAQQFPDLHSELNLSSLELGDSALYFCASSVEVAGVPDTQYFGPGTRLTVL.

CDR3: CASSLPSVDRTEAFF. As DNA, the CDR3 is TGTGCCAGCAGCTTACCCTCCGTTGACCGGACTGAAGCTTTCTTT. The gene calls are TRBV11-2 and TRBJ1-1; no clear D gene. The CDR3 covers 15 residues. V was shortened by 2 bases and J by 5 bases, with 15 bases between the two germline ends. Per the germline V gene, CDR1 is SGHAT and CDR2 is FQNNGV.

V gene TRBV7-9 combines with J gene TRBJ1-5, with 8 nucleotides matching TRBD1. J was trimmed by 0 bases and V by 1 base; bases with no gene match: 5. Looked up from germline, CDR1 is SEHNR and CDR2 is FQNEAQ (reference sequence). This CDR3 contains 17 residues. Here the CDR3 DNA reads TGTGCCAGCAGCTTAGGGACAGGGTCCCATAGCAATCAGCCCCAGCATTTT. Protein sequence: CASSLGTGSHSNQPQHF. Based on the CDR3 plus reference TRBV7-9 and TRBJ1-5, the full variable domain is DTGVSQNPRHKITKRGQNVTFRCDPISEHNRLYWYRQTLGQGPEFLTYFQNEAQLEKSRLLSDRFSAERPKGSFSTLEIQRTEQGDSAMYLCASSLGTGSHSNQPQHFGDGTRLSIL.

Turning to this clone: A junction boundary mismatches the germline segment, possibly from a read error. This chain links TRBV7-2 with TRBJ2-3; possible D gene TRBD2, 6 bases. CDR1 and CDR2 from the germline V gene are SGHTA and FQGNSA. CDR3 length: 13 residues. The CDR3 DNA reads TGTGCCAGCAGCTTAGAAGGGAACGAGGAGGGAGCATTT. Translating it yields CASSLEGNEEGAF.

CDR3 sequence (DNA): TGTGCCAGCTCACCGGCCTTCAACAGGGTCGGGAACACCATATATTTT. As protein: CASSPAFNRVGNTIYF. The chain has TRBV18 and TRBJ1-3; a possible D gene is TRBD1 (6 bases). The CDR3 has 16 residues. Germline V gene lookup returns CDR1 KGHSH and CDR2 LQKENI. Between the trimmed V and J ends, which lost 3 bases and 7 bases, there was a span of 19 bases.

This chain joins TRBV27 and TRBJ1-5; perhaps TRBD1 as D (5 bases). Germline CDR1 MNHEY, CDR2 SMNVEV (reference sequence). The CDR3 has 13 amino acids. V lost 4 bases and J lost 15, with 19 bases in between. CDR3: CASSSLREGRWHF. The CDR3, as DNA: TGTGCCAGCAGTTCCCTCCGGGAGGGGCGCTGGCATTTT.

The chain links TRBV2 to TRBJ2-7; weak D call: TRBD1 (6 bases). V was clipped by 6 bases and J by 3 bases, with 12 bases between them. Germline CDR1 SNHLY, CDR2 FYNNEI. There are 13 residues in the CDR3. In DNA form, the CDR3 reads TGTGCCAGCAGCACGGGACACGACTACGAGCAGTACTTC. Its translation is CASSTGHDYEQYF.

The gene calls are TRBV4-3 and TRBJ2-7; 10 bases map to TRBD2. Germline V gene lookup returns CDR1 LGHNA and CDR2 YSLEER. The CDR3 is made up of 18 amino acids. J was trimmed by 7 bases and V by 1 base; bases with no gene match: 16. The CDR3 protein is CASSQGLAGIGTSGEQYF. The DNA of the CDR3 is TGCGCCAGCAGCCAAGGACTAGCGGGTATAGGGACCTCGGGGGAGCAGTACTTC.